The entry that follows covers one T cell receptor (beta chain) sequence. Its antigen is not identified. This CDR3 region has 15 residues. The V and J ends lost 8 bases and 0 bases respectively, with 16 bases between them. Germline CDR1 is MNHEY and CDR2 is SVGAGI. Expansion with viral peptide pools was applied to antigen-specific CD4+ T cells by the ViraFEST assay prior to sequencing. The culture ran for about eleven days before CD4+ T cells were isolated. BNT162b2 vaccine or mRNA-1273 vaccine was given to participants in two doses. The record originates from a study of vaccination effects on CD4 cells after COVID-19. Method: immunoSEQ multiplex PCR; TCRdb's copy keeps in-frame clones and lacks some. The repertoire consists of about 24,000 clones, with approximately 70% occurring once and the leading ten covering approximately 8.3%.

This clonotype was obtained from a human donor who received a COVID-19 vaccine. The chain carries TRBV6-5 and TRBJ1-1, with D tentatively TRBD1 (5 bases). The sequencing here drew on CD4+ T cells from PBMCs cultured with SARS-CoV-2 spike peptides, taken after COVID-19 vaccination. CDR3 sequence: CASRGLGLLNTEAFF. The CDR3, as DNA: TGTGCCAGCCGGGGGTTGGGGCTTCTGAACACTGAAGCTTTCTTT.